Listed below are T cell receptor beta chains from one sample, sequenced in a study of T cell changes during pregnancy in multiple sclerosis. Assay: immunoSEQ multiplex PCR; the TCRdb copy retains only in-frame clones and omits some. The sample yields roughly 42,000 clones, approximately 91% seen once. Source: CD8+ T cells from peripheral blood mononuclear cells, taken in the third trimester of pregnancy. Receptors were obtained from a female donor with multiple sclerosis, enrolled in a pregnancy study. CDR3s include the opening cysteine and the closing phenylalanine or tryptophan. D genes are given only for firm matches. Clone size is not always given. Where it is, it says once, few, many or a class for expanded clones.

d_call clone_size j_call v_call cdr3_nt cdr3_aa
NA NA TRBJ1-5 TRBV6-4 TGTGCCAGCAGCCCATCGGGTAATCAGCCCCAGCATTTT CASSPSGNQPQHF
NA NA TRBJ1-6 TRBV6-4 TGTGCCAGCAGTGACTCCCTTGGGGGGGATTCACCCCTCCACTTT CASSDSLGGDSPLHF
NA few TRBJ1-5 TRBV19 TGTGCCAGTAGTATGCGACAGAATAGCAATCAGCCCCAGCATTTT CASSMRQNSNQPQHF
NA NA TRBJ2-1 TRBV15 TGTGCCACCAGCAGAGCAGGGAATGAGCAGTTCTTC CATSRAGNEQFF
TRBD1 NA TRBJ1-2 TRBV7-8 TGTGCCAGCAGCCCTGGCCAGGGGGTCCTTTATGGCTACACCTTC CASSPGQGVLYGYTF
NA NA TRBJ1-3 TRBV9 TGTGCCAGCAGCGTAGACGGTGAGGGAGAGGCGGGAAACACCATATATTTT CASSVDGEGEAGNTIYF
NA NA TRBJ1-2 TRBV5-1 TGCGCCAGCAGCTTGGGGGATTTAGGAGGACTGGAGGACTATGGCTACACCTTC CASSLGDLGGLEDYGYTF
TRBD2 NA TRBJ2-7 TRBV4-3 TGCGCCAGCAGCCTGGAGGCTAGCGGGGACTACGAGCAGTACTTC CASSLEASGDYEQYF
NA NA TRBJ2-1 TRBV29-1 TGCAGCGTTGACGTGGGGGCCGCCTACAATGAGCAGTTCTTC CSVDVGAAYNEQFF
TRBD1 NA TRBJ1-5 TRBV5-4 TGTGCCAGCAGCTTGGTACAGGCACAGGGGTACAGGAGCAATCAGCCCCAGCATTTT CASSLVQAQGYRSNQPQHF
TRBD1 NA TRBJ2-2 TRBV27 TGTGCCAGCAGTCCTCACCCCTCGGACAGGGGAAGGACCGGGGAGCTGTTTTTT CASSPHPSDRGRTGELFF
TRBD2 NA TRBJ2-7 TRBV9 TGTGCCAGCAGCGCGAGGGAGGGTCCCAACGAGCAGTACTTC CASSAREGPNEQYF
NA NA TRBJ1-2 TRBV5-8 TGTGCCAGCAGCTTGAAGGGAGACTATGGCTACACCTTC CASSLKGDYGYTF
TRBD1 NA TRBJ2-5 TRBV28 TGTGCCAGCAGTTCGGACAGGGGAGAGGTAGAGACCCAGTACTTC CASSSDRGEVETQYF
NA NA TRBJ1-2 TRBV27 TGTGCCAGCGCCATCGACAGCACCTATGGCTACACCTTC CASAIDSTYGYTF
NA NA TRBJ2-7 TRBV11-1 TGTGCCAGCAGCGAAACAGAGTCCTACGAGCAGTACTTC CASSETESYEQYF
NA NA TRBJ1-1 TRBV9 TGTGCCAGCACCGGAGGTGGGTTGAACACTGAAGCTTTCTTT CASTGGGLNTEAFF
NA NA TRBJ2-2 TRBV7-9 TGTGCCAGCAGCCCAAAGGGGCCCACCGGGGAGCTGTTTTTT CASSPKGPTGELFF
TRBD2 NA TRBJ2-7 TRBV27 TGTGCCAGCAGTTTACTGGGCGGGGGGACCTCCTACGAGCAGTACTTC CASSLLGGGTSYEQYF
TRBD2 NA TRBJ2-7 TRBV6-1 TGTGCCAGCAGTGATCCGGGACTAGTCGCCTACGAGCAGTACTTC CASSDPGLVAYEQYF
NA NA TRBJ1-3 TRBV15 TGTGCCACCAGCAATCCCGGGGGGCCCGGAAACACCATATATTTT CATSNPGGPGNTIYF
NA NA TRBJ2-7 TRBV11-2 TGTGCCAGCAGCTTAGCAGTCTCCTACGAGCAGTACTTC CASSLAVSYEQYF
NA NA TRBJ2-1 TRBV5-6 TGTGCCAGCTCGAGGAGCTCCTACAATGAGCAGTTCTTC CASSRSSYNEQFF
TRBD2 NA TRBJ2-7 TRBV16 TGTGCCAGCACACTATCCGGGACTAGCGGAGACGAGCAGTACTTC CASTLSGTSGDEQYF
NA NA TRBJ2-1 TRBV13 TGTGCCAGCAGCTGGGGGGAAACGTACAATGAGCAGTTCTTC CASSWGETYNEQFF
NA NA TRBJ2-3 TRBV6-6 TGTGCCAGCAGTACGGGGAGAGATACGCAGTATTTT CASSTGRDTQYF
NA NA TRBJ2-1 TRBV6-1 TGTGCCAGCAGTGAATCAGTTTACAATGAGCAGTTCTTC CASSESVYNEQFF
NA NA TRBJ2-3 TRBV7-8 TGTGCCAGCAGCTTAGCGCTAGGGGCAGGTGGTAGGACAGATACGCAGTATTTT CASSLALGAGGRTDTQYF
NA once TRBJ2-7 TRBV5-4 TGTGCCAGCAGCTTGGGTCTGTACGAGCAGTACTTC CASSLGLYEQYF
NA NA TRBJ2-3 TRBV27 TGTGCCAGCAGGGGGGCGGGGGCAGATACGCAGTATTTT CASRGAGADTQYF
TRBD2 NA TRBJ2-1 TRBV11-3 TGTGCCAGCGGGCGGGAGTACAATGAGCAGTTCTTC CASGREYNEQFF
NA NA TRBJ1-1 TRBV28 TGTGCCAGCAGTATAGAAGGACACCGGAACACTGAAGCTTTCTTT CASSIEGHRNTEAFF
TRBD1 NA TRBJ1-2 TRBV11-2 TGTGCCAGCAGCTCAAGCTGGGACAGGGATCCTGGCTACACCTTC CASSSSWDRDPGYTF
TRBD2 NA TRBJ2-4 TRBV7-2 TGTGCCAGCAGCTTACGTGGACTAGCGGGGGAGGGTGGAAACATTCAGTACTTC CASSLRGLAGEGGNIQYF
TRBD2 NA TRBJ2-1 TRBV7-9 TGTGCCAGCAGCTTCCCCCGGGAGGGTTCGAGCTCCTACAATGAGCAGTTCTTC CASSFPREGSSSYNEQFF
TRBD2 NA TRBJ2-7 TRBV4-2 TGTGCCAGCAGCCATGAACTAGGAGCGGGAGGCTACGAGCAGTACTTC CASSHELGAGGYEQYF
NA NA TRBJ2-7 TRBV4-1 TGCGCCAGCAGCCAAGGATGGGGCGGCGAGCAGTACTTC CASSQGWGGEQYF
TRBD1 NA TRBJ2-1 TRBV18 TGTGCCAGCTCAGACGGACAGGGTAGCAATGAGCAGTTCTTC CASSDGQGSNEQFF
NA NA TRBJ1-1 TRBV7-9 TGTGCCAGCAGTGGGGGCAACACTGAAGCTTTCTTT CASSGGNTEAFF
TRBD1 NA TRBJ2-5 TRBV27 TGTGCCAGCAGTCCCCTCACCTCCGGGACAGGGGGCCGAGAGACCCAGTACTTC CASSPLTSGTGGRETQYF
TRBD1 NA TRBJ2-3 TRBV15 TGTGCCACCAGCGGAAGACCGGGACAGGGAACGGATACGCAGTATTTT CATSGRPGQGTDTQYF
NA NA TRBJ1-1 TRBV6-5 TGTGCCAGCAGATACAGGGAGGGGAACACTGAAGCTTTCTTT CASRYREGNTEAFF
TRBD1 NA TRBJ2-1 TRBV19 TGTGCCAGTAGTACATGGGACAGGACATACAATGAGCAGTTCTTC CASSTWDRTYNEQFF
NA NA TRBJ2-1 TRBV6-5 TGTGCCAGCAGTTACGGGGCGGGATTACACAATGAGCAGTTCTTC CASSYGAGLHNEQFF
NA NA TRBJ2-7 TRBV15 TGTGCCACCATCATCCCTAGTCTCTACGAGCAGTACTTC CATIIPSLYEQYF
TRBD2 NA TRBJ2-7 TRBV30 TGTGCCTGGAATGATTATGGACTAGGTAACGAGCAGTACTTC CAWNDYGLGNEQYF
NA NA TRBJ2-1 TRBV27 TGTGCCAGCAGTCACGGGACCTACAATGAGCAGTTCTTC CASSHGTYNEQFF
TRBD2 NA TRBJ2-7 TRBV5-4 TGTGCCAGCAGCTTGGATCCCCTCTGGGAGGGAACCTACGAGCAGTACTTC CASSLDPLWEGTYEQYF
NA NA TRBJ2-3 TRBV28 TGTGCCAGCAGGGACTACACAGATACGCAGTATTTT CASRDYTDTQYF
NA NA TRBJ1-3 TRBV30 TGTGCCTGTCAGAGTGTAGAGAGGCAAAGCTCTGGAAACACCATATATTTT CACQSVERQSSGNTIYF
TRBD2 once TRBJ2-3 TRBV5-6 TGTGCCAGCAGCTTGGGGACCGGGGGGTCCACAGATACGCAGTATTTT CASSLGTGGSTDTQYF
TRBD2 NA TRBJ2-2 TRBV9 TGTGCCAGCAGCCCGGGACTAGCGGGAGTACGGAACGGGGAGCTGTTTTTT CASSPGLAGVRNGELFF
TRBD2 NA TRBJ2-7 TRBV28 TGTGCCAGCAGTTGGACTAGCGAGAACTACGAGCAGTACTTC CASSWTSENYEQYF
NA NA TRBJ2-1 TRBV9 TGTGCCAGCAGCCCCTACTCACGGGGCTCCTACAATGAGCAGTTCTTC CASSPYSRGSYNEQFF
TRBD1 NA TRBJ2-5 TRBV6-6 TGTGCCAGCAGTCAGGGACAGGGACTCCAAGAGACCCAGTACTTC CASSQGQGLQETQYF
NA NA TRBJ1-1 TRBV6-5 TGTGCCAGCAGTTACCGGGGGGGTTTGGGCACTGAAGCTTTCTTT CASSYRGGLGTEAFF
TRBD2 NA TRBJ2-5 TRBV2 TGTGCCAGCAGAAGGTTCGGGCGGGGGGGCCAAGAGACCCAGTACTTC CASRRFGRGGQETQYF
TRBD1 NA TRBJ1-4 TRBV30 TGTGCCTGGAGTACACTACAGGGGATTAATGAAAAACTGTTTTTT CAWSTLQGINEKLFF
TRBD1 NA TRBJ2-7 TRBV15 TGTGCCACCAGCAGGGACAGGGGTCGGCACGAGCAGTACTTC CATSRDRGRHEQYF
TRBD1 NA TRBJ1-5 TRBV7-6 TGTGCCAGCAGTTCAGGGGGCGTCCAGCCCCAGCATTTT CASSSGGVQPQHF